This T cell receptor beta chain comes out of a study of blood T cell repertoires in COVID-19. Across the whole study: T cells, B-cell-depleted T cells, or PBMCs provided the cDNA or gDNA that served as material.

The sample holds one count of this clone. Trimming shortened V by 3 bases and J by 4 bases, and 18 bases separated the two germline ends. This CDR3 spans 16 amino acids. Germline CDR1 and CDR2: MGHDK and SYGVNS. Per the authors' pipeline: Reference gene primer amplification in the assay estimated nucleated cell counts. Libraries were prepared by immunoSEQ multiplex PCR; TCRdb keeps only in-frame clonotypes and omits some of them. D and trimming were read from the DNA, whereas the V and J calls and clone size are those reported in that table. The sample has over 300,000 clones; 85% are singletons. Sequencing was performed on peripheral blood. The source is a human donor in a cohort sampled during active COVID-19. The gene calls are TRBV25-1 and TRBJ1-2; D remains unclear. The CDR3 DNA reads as TGTGCCAGCAGTGACTCCCTGGAGCCCCGCGGCTATGGCTACACCTTC. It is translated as CASSDSLEPRGYGYTF.